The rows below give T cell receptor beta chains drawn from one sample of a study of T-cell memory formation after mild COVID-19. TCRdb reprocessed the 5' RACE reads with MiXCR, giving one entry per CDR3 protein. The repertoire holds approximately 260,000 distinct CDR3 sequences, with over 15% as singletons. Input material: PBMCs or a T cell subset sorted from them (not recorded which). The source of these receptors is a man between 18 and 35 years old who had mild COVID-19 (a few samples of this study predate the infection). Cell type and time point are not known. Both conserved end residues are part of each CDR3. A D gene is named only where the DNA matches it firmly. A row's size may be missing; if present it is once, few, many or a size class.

CDR3 DNA: TGTGCCAGCAGTGAGGACAGGGGGCAGAACACTGAAGCTTTCTTT
CDR3 protein: CASSEDRGQNTEAFF
V gene: TRBV6-1
D gene: TRBD1
clone size: NA
J gene: TRBJ1-1
CDR3 length: 15

CDR3 DNA: TGTGCCAGCATCAGGACTAGTTCTACAGATACGCAGTATTTT
CDR3 protein: CASIRTSSTDTQYF
V gene: TRBV7-2
D gene: TRBD2
clone size: many
J gene: TRBJ2-3
CDR3 length: 14

CDR3 DNA: TGTGCCAGCTCACCAAAGGACAGGTCCTACAATGAGCAGTTCTTC
CDR3 protein: CASSPKDRSYNEQFF
V gene: TRBV18
D gene: TRBD1
clone size: few
J gene: TRBJ2-1
CDR3 length: 15

CDR3 DNA: TGTGCCAGCAGTTACTCAACCCCATTTGATACTGAAGCTTTCTTT
CDR3 protein: CASSYSTPFDTEAFF
V gene: TRBV6-5
D gene: NA
clone size: NA
J gene: TRBJ1-1
CDR3 length: 15

CDR3 DNA: TGCAGTGCTAGTCGGCAGAACACTGAAGCTTTCTTT
CDR3 protein: CSASRQNTEAFF
V gene: TRBV20-1
D gene: NA
clone size: few
J gene: TRBJ1-1
CDR3 length: 12

CDR3 DNA: TGTGCCAGCAGTTGGGGACAGTCCTACGAGCAGTACTTC
CDR3 protein: CASSWGQSYEQYF
V gene: TRBV12-3/TRBV12-4
D gene: TRBD1
clone size: many
J gene: TRBJ2-7
CDR3 length: 13

CDR3 DNA: TGCGCCAGCAGCCAAGGCCAGGGGGCGCGGGGCTACACCTTC
CDR3 protein: CASSQGQGARGYTF
V gene: TRBV4-1
D gene: TRBD1
clone size: many
J gene: TRBJ1-2
CDR3 length: 14

CDR3 DNA: TGTGCCAGCAGCGAGAATAGACGGAACACTGAAGCTTTCTTT
CDR3 protein: CASSENRRNTEAFF
V gene: TRBV7-2
D gene: NA
clone size: NA
J gene: TRBJ1-1
CDR3 length: 14

CDR3 DNA: TGTGCCAGCAGTTTAGCGGGGGGTCCCAATGAGCAGTTCTTC
CDR3 protein: CASSLAGGPNEQFF
V gene: TRBV12-3/TRBV12-4
D gene: NA
clone size: many
J gene: TRBJ2-1
CDR3 length: 14

CDR3 DNA: TGCAGCGTGACGGGGGACAGCGACGGTAACTATGGCTACACCTTC
CDR3 protein: CSVTGDSDGNYGYTF
V gene: TRBV29-1
D gene: TRBD1
clone size: few
J gene: TRBJ1-2
CDR3 length: 15

CDR3 DNA: TGTGCCAGCAGCGTAGGGTGGCGGCAAGAGACCCAGTACTTC
CDR3 protein: CASSVGWRQETQYF
V gene: TRBV9
D gene: NA
clone size: many
J gene: TRBJ2-5
CDR3 length: 14

CDR3 DNA: TGTGCCAGCAGCTTTTCGGGGGAAAAACTGTTTTTT
CDR3 protein: CASSFSGEKLFF
V gene: TRBV7-9
D gene: NA
clone size: few
J gene: TRBJ1-4
CDR3 length: 12

CDR3 DNA: TGTGCCAGCAGTGCCTCGACTGTAGCCAAAAACATTCAGTACTTC
CDR3 protein: CASSASTVAKNIQYF
V gene: TRBV2
D gene: NA
clone size: NA
J gene: TRBJ2-4
CDR3 length: 15

CDR3 DNA: TGTGCCAGCAGCCCAGTGGAAAACATTCAGTACTTC
CDR3 protein: CASSPVENIQYF
V gene: TRBV6-2/TRBV6-3
D gene: NA
clone size: few
J gene: TRBJ2-4
CDR3 length: 12

CDR3 DNA: TGTGCCAGCAGTTGGGGCGGCGGGACCCTATTTTATGGCTACACCTTC
CDR3 protein: CASSWGGGTLFYGYTF
V gene: TRBV6-5
D gene: NA
clone size: few
J gene: TRBJ1-2
CDR3 length: 16

CDR3 DNA: TGTGCCAGCAGTGTATCCGGGACTAGCGAAGAGACCCAGTACTTC
CDR3 protein: CASSVSGTSEETQYF
V gene: TRBV6-1
D gene: TRBD2
clone size: once
J gene: TRBJ2-5
CDR3 length: 15

CDR3 DNA: TGTGCCAGCAGCTTGGCTACCTACAATGAGCAGTTCTTC
CDR3 protein: CASSLATYNEQFF
V gene: TRBV5-5
D gene: NA
clone size: NA
J gene: TRBJ2-1
CDR3 length: 13

CDR3 DNA: TGTGCCAGCCAGGGTCTGGATACGCAGTATTTT
CDR3 protein: CASQGLDTQYF
V gene: TRBV18
D gene: NA
clone size: NA
J gene: TRBJ2-3
CDR3 length: 11

CDR3 DNA: TGCGCCAGCACCTTGACCGGGGAGCTGTTTTTT
CDR3 protein: CASTLTGELFF
V gene: TRBV5-1
D gene: NA
clone size: many
J gene: TRBJ2-2
CDR3 length: 11

CDR3 DNA: TGTGCCAGCAGCCGGGTGGCTAGGAGCTCCTACGAGCAGTACTTC
CDR3 protein: CASSRVARSSYEQYF
V gene: TRBV27
D gene: NA
clone size: few
J gene: TRBJ2-7
CDR3 length: 15

CDR3 DNA: TGCGCCAGCAAATTGCAGGATCGCACAGATACGCAGTATTTT
CDR3 protein: CASKLQDRTDTQYF
V gene: TRBV5-1
D gene: NA
clone size: few
J gene: TRBJ2-3
CDR3 length: 14

CDR3 DNA: TGTGCCAGCAGCGGACAGGGTTGGGAGACCCAGTACTTC
CDR3 protein: CASSGQGWETQYF
V gene: TRBV7-2
D gene: TRBD1
clone size: NA
J gene: TRBJ2-5
CDR3 length: 13

CDR3 DNA: TGTGCCAGCAGCGGGGACAGAAACACTGAAGCTTTCTTT
CDR3 protein: CASSGDRNTEAFF
V gene: TRBV11-2
D gene: TRBD1
clone size: many
J gene: TRBJ1-1
CDR3 length: 13

CDR3 DNA: TGTGCCATCAGAGTGACCAGAGGTGAGCAGTTCTTC
CDR3 protein: CAIRVTRGEQFF
V gene: TRBV10-3
D gene: NA
clone size: NA
J gene: TRBJ2-1
CDR3 length: 12

CDR3 DNA: TGCGCCAGCAAGCCAGGGGTAGCGGGGGCAGCATACTCTGGGGCCAACGTCCTGACTTTC
CDR3 protein: CASKPGVAGAAYSGANVLTF
V gene: TRBV4-3
D gene: TRBD2
clone size: NA
J gene: TRBJ2-6
CDR3 length: 20

CDR3 DNA: TGCGCCAGCAGCCAGACAGGGAGCTCTGGAAACACCATATATTTT
CDR3 protein: CASSQTGSSGNTIYF
V gene: TRBV4-1
D gene: TRBD1
clone size: few
J gene: TRBJ1-3
CDR3 length: 15

CDR3 DNA: TGCGCCAGCAGCGTGGGACAGGCCAGCTCCTACAATGAGCAGTTCTTC
CDR3 protein: CASSVGQASSYNEQFF
V gene: TRBV5-1
D gene: TRBD1
clone size: many
J gene: TRBJ2-1
CDR3 length: 16

CDR3 DNA: TGCGCCAGCAGCTTGTTGCCGGACAGGCGGGTGGAGCAGTACTTC
CDR3 protein: CASSLLPDRRVEQYF
V gene: TRBV5-1
D gene: TRBD1
clone size: few
J gene: TRBJ2-7
CDR3 length: 15

CDR3 DNA: TGTGCCAGCAGCTTAGATGGGACATATGCCCGGGAGCTGTTTTTT
CDR3 protein: CASSLDGTYARELFF
V gene: TRBV7-9
D gene: NA
clone size: NA
J gene: TRBJ2-2
CDR3 length: 15

CDR3 DNA: TGTGCCAGCAGTCGACTAGCCCTCCCACTTGATGAGCAGTTCTTC
CDR3 protein: CASSRLALPLDEQFF
V gene: TRBV6-5
D gene: TRBD2
clone size: few
J gene: TRBJ2-1
CDR3 length: 15

CDR3 DNA: TGTGCCAGCAGCTTAGCCGGGTCGGGAGATACGCAGTATTTT
CDR3 protein: CASSLAGSGDTQYF
V gene: TRBV7-2
D gene: NA
clone size: NA
J gene: TRBJ2-3
CDR3 length: 14